This T cell receptor beta chain was recovered during a study of Ad26.COV2.S vaccination and SARS-CoV-2 variants. Germline V gene data show CDR1 as SGHDN and CDR2 as FVKESK. Trimming took 3 bases from V and 0 from J, leaving 25 bases between them. The CDR3 is 20 residues long. Treatment given: about 20 received Ad26.COV2.S at low or high dose, single or two shots; roughly 5 received placebo; per-sample allocation not given. The study sampled participants on day 63 after the first vaccine or placebo injection. Clones were sequenced by immunoSEQ multiplex PCR, and TCRdb holds only the in-frame ones, with some missing. The repertoire holds about 470,000 clones, with about 92% as singletons.

Sequenced here: peripheral blood, sampled in a trial of Ad26.COV2.S vaccine versus placebo. The chain links TRBV14 to TRBJ2-3; D ambiguous. The receptor was derived from a person between 18 and 65 years old who received the Ad26.COV2.S COVID-19 vaccine or a placebo. CDR3 sequence (DNA): TGTGCCAGCAGCCACACAGCGTTGCAGTGGTCCAGCGCAAGCACAGATACGCAGTATTTT. Residues: CASSHTALQWSSASTDTQYF.